Following are 18 T cell receptor beta chains from one sample sequenced in a study of CD8 T cells in Susac syndrome. The RNA input was roughly 0.45 to 1 ug, and it was reverse transcribed with random hexamers. TCRdb re-derived calls from the immunoSEQ multiplex PCR reads in MiXCR, one entry per CDR3 protein. The sample records 200,000 to 250,000 distinct CDR3 sequences, more than 85% being singletons. Sequencing was performed on CD8+ T cells from PBMCs. These receptors all come from a human donor with multiple sclerosis.

The chain joins TRBV6-5 to TRBJ2-7; weak D call: TRBD2 (6 bases). This CDR3 spans 14 amino acids. V was shortened by 4 bases and J by 6 bases, with 16 bases between the two germline ends. CDR1 is MNHEY, CDR2 SVGAGI, per germline. The CDR3 region is CASSSGLRPSEQYF. Written as DNA, the CDR3 is TGTGCCAGCAGTTCGGGACTTCGTCCCTCCGAGCAGTACTTC.

This clonotype was observed a single time. V gene TRBV11-1 combines with J gene TRBJ2-5, with TRBD2 identical over 13 bases. Per the germline V gene, CDR1 is SGHAT and CDR2 is FQDESV (reference sequence). The CDR3 is 18 residues long. J was trimmed by 1 base and V by 5 bases; bases with no gene match: 10. The CDR3 sequence is CASSQRTSGSGRQETQYF. CDR3 nucleotides: TGTGCCAGCAGCCAGCGGACTAGCGGGAGCGGGCGCCAAGAGACCCAGTACTTC.

V and J are TRBV7-6 and TRBJ1-2; TRBD1 might be the D (5 bases). Trimming cost V 5 bases and J 1 base, with 11 bases left between them. CDR1 is SGHVS, CDR2 FNYEAQ, per germline. The CDR3 consists of 14 residues. CDR3 region: CASSPPGVNYGYTF. CDR3 sequence (DNA): TGTGCCAGCAGCCCCCCGGGGGTTAACTATGGCTACACCTTC.

This sequence joins TRBV7-6 and TRBJ2-3; D is unresolved. The CDR3 loop spans 15 amino acids. Germline CDR1 reads SGHVS; CDR2 reads FNYEAQ. With 7 bases removed from V and 1 base from J, the gap between germline ends came to 15 bases. As DNA, the CDR3 is TGTGCCAGCACCACCGGAGAGCACCGCACAGATACGCAGTATTTT. Protein: CASTTGEHRTDTQYF. Variable domain in full (rest from reference TRBV7-6 and TRBJ2-3): GAGVSQSPRYKVTKRGQDVALRCDPISGHVSLYWYRQALGQGPEFLTYFNYEAQQDKSGLPNDRFSAERPEGSISTLTIQRTEQRDSAMYRCASTTGEHRTDTQYFGPGTRLTVL.

The V gene is TRBV9, the J gene TRBJ2-6; perhaps TRBD2 as D (5 bases). Germline V CDR1 and CDR2: SGDLS, YYNGEE. The V gene lost 6 bases and the J gene lost 4 bases, with 11 bases spanning the gap. CDR3 length equals 14 residues. For the CDR3, the DNA is TGTGCCAGCACCGCGGGTTCCGGGGCCAACGTCCTGACTTTC. It specifies CASTAGSGANVLTF.

The chain links TRBV29-1 to TRBJ2-1, with 9 bases fitting TRBD1. Germline V CDR1 and CDR2: SQVTM, ANQGSEA. Losses at the gene ends were 7 bases for V and 4 bases for J; bases not matched to a gene: 11. The CDR3 loop spans 15 amino acids. CDR3 nucleotides: TGCAGCGCTGGGGACAGGGACGGGTCATACAATGAGCAGTTCTTC. Protein: CSAGDRDGSYNEQFF.

J is TRBJ1-5 and V is TRBV12-3 or TRBV12-4; weak D call: TRBD1 (5 bases). Between the trimmed V and J ends, which lost 5 bases and 4 bases, there was a span of 18 bases. CDR3 size: 16 residues. The CDR3 nucleotides are TGTGCCAGCAGTCTATGGACACCCCTGAGAAATCAGCCCCAGCATTTT. Protein product: CASSLWTPLRNQPQHF.

This clonotype has a single count. The chain employs TRBV20-1 and TRBJ2-6; D possibly corresponds to TRBD1 (5 bases). The CDR3 runs to 15 residues. V was trimmed by 1 base and J by 1 base, leaving 8 bases between them. In germline, CDR1 is DFQATT, CDR2 SNEGSKA (reference sequence). The CDR3 nucleotides read TGCAGTGCTAGAGTTAAGGGGTCTGGGGCCAACGTCCTGACTTTC. Translated: CSARVKGSGANVLTF.

J is TRBJ1-4 and V is TRBV9, with 12 bases that match TRBD1. Unmatched junction bases numbered 15, after V lost 4 bases and J lost 8 bases. Germline CDR1 SGDLS, CDR2 YYNGEE. The CDR3 extends over 18 amino acids. This chain's CDR3 is CASSPGTGGEIDSEKLFF. For the CDR3, the DNA is TGTGCCAGCAGCCCCGGGACAGGGGGCGAAATCGATTCCGAAAAACTGTTTTTT.

This clonotype came up once. The rearrangement joins TRBV4-1 to TRBJ1-1; D is undetermined. This CDR3 region has 13 residues. V was trimmed by 3 bases and J by 1 base, leaving 6 bases between them. The germline CDR1 and CDR2 sequences are MGHRA and YSYEKL. As DNA, the CDR3 is TGCGCCAGCAGCCAGACGGAGAACACTGAAGCTTTCTTT. Its translation is CASSQTENTEAFF.

The J gene is TRBJ1-4, the V gene TRBV6-1, with D possibly TRBD1 on 5 matching bases. V lost 5 bases, J lost 8 bases, and 24 bases lay in between. Germline CDR1 and CDR2: MNHNS and SASEGT. The CDR3 runs to 17 residues. The CDR3 sequence is CASSLTSIDERGEKLFF. The CDR3, as DNA: TGTGCCAGCAGTCTGACATCGATAGACGAGAGGGGAGAAAAACTGTTTTTT.

V and J are TRBV7-9 and TRBJ1-2; TRBD1 matches at 7 bases. Germline-derived CDR1 and CDR2 are SEHNR and FQNEAQ (reference sequence). CDR3 size: 14 residues. The J segment lost 1 base and the V segment lost 3 bases, leaving 2 bases of the junction unmatched. Here the CDR3 DNA reads TGTGCCAGCAGCTTCACAGGGGTTAACTATGGCTACACCTTC. It yields the protein CASSFTGVNYGYTF. Based on the CDR3 plus reference TRBV7-9 and TRBJ1-2, the full variable domain is DTGVSQNPRHKITKRGQNVTFRCDPISEHNRLYWYRQTLGQGPEFLTYFQNEAQLEKSRLLSDRFSAERPKGSFSTLEIQRTEQGDSAMYLCASSFTGVNYGYTFGSGTRLTVV.

The chain links TRBV2 to TRBJ2-3, with 8 bases that match TRBD2. After removal of 8 bases from V and 7 bases from J, the junction contained 11 bases not matched to a gene. Germline V gene data show CDR1 as SNHLY and CDR2 as FYNNEI. This CDR3 comprises 14 residues. CDR3 amino acids: CASLSQRETYTQYF. The CDR3 DNA sequence: TGTGCCAGCCTGTCGCAGCGGGAGACTTATACGCAGTATTTT.

The V gene is TRBV19, the J gene TRBJ2-3, with TRBD2 identical over 12 bases. Germline values: CDR1 LNHDA, CDR2 SQIVND (reference sequence). This CDR3 region has 15 residues. V shed 4 bases and J 5 bases; nucleotides not matched to a gene: 4. This CDR3 is CASSTWTSGVDTQYF. In DNA form, the CDR3 reads TGTGCCAGTAGTACGTGGACTAGCGGGGTAGATACGCAGTATTTT.

The V and J genes are TRBV9 and TRBJ2-1; weak D call: TRBD1 (5 bases). CDR3 length equals 18 residues. CDR1 is SGDLS and CDR2 is YYNGEE in the germline V gene. Trimming removed 0 bases at V and 1 base at J, with 17 bases between. Here the CDR3 DNA reads TGTGCCAGCAGCGTAGGGGCAGGGTATGTAGGATCCTACAATGAGCAGTTCTTC. Amino acid sequence: CASSVGAGYVGSYNEQFF. The full variable domain, in which reference TRBV9 and TRBJ2-1 provide the parts outside the CDR3, is DSGVTQTPKHLITATGQRVTLRCSPRSGDLSVYWYQQSLDQGLQFLIQYYNGEERAKGNILERFSAQQFPDLHSELNLSSLELGDSALYFCASSVGAGYVGSYNEQFFGPGTRLTVL.

This sequence joins TRBV10-3 and TRBJ2-1; 9 bases line up with TRBD1. Germline lookup yields CDR1 ENHRY and CDR2 SYGVKD. V trimming: 3 bases; J trimming: 8 bases; junction bases outside the gene matches: 17. This CDR3 has 18 amino acids. As DNA, the CDR3 is TGTGCCATCAGTGATGGGGGCACTACCGACAGGGGGGTCCATGAGCAGTTCTTC. This translates into CAISDGGTTDRGVHEQFF.

The CDR3 bases are TGTGCCAGCAGCTTAGATACGGGACAAGGGAGAAAAAAACTGTTTTTT. Translation: CASSLDTGQGRKKLFF. J is TRBJ1-4 and V is TRBV7-9, with D perhaps matching TRBD1 (6 bases). V dropped 1 base and J dropped 9 bases, with 18 bases sitting between them. Germline V lookup: CDR1 SEHNR, CDR2 FQNEAQ (reference sequence). The length of the CDR3 is 16 residues.

This sequence joins TRBV3-1 and TRBJ1-1; 7 nucleotides agree with TRBD1. The CDR3 sequence is 14 residues long. CDR1 is LGHDT and CDR2 is YNNKEL in the germline V gene (reference sequence). With V trimmed by 5 bases and J by 1 base, 4 bases remained unmatched. The CDR3 spells CASSASGGNTEAFF. The CDR3 region has the DNA TGTGCCAGCAGCGCATCAGGGGGGAACACTGAAGCTTTCTTT.